Below are 5 T cell receptor beta chains sequenced from a single sample in a study of beta chain features in type 1 diabetes. The entirety of the isolated RNA underwent reverse transcription, so expressed TCRB transcripts were sequenced. The protocol was immunoSEQ multiplex PCR, while the TCRdb copy is restricted to in-frame clones and leaves out a portion. The repertoire has 600,000 to 650,000 clones, 15% of them found once; the top ten carry about 0.093%. Sequencing was done on a sample of naive CD4+ T cells from blood. The source is a man between 18 and 35 years old in good health.

Comments on this clone: Other DNA sequences within the sample encode an identical CDR3. The chain uses TRBV28 and TRBJ2-7; 7 positions agree with TRBD1. CDR3 size: 12 residues. V lost 6 bases, J lost 3 bases, and 2 bases stayed unmatched. Germline CDR1 reads MDHEN; CDR2 reads SYDVKM. The CDR3 DNA follows: TGTGCCAGCAGCCGACAGGGCTACGAGCAGTACTTC. Its protein is CASSRQGYEQYF.

Written as DNA, the CDR3 is TGTGCCAGCCCCATGACAGGGGCCTACGAGCAGTACTTC. Translating gives CASPMTGAYEQYF. J is TRBJ2-7 and V is TRBV6-9; the match to TRBD1 covers 8 bases. Germline values: CDR1 MNHGY, CDR2 SVAAGI. The CDR3 consists of 13 residues. The V segment lost 8 bases and the J segment 2 bases; nucleotides outside the gene matches: 5.

Concerning this clone itself: The same CDR3 also results from other DNA sequences found in this sample. The rearrangement uses TRBV6-5 and TRBJ2-7; D gene uncertain. Germline V gives CDR1 MNHEY, CDR2 SVGAGI. The CDR3 loop spans 13 amino acids. V was shortened by 3 bases and J by 3 bases, with 9 bases between the two germline ends. CDR3: CASSYRQNYEQYF. In DNA, the CDR3 is TGTGCCAGCAGTTATCGGCAGAACTACGAGCAGTACTTC.

This chain uses TRBV5-1 with TRBJ2-3, with a possible D match to TRBD1 (6 bases). V was pared by 4 bases and J by 4 bases, with 13 bases between. This CDR3 contains 14 residues. Germline V gives CDR1 SGHRS, CDR2 YFSETQ. The CDR3 spells CASSQAHRADTQYF. In DNA, the CDR3 is TGCGCCAGCAGCCAAGCTCACAGGGCAGATACGCAGTATTTT. Filled out from reference TRBV5-1 and TRBJ2-3, the complete variable domain reads KAGVTQTPRYLIKTRGQQVTLSCSPISGHRSVSWYQQTPGQGLQFLFEYFSETQRNKGNFPGRFSGRQFSNSRSEMNVSTLELGDSALYLCASSQAHRADTQYFGPGTRLTVL.

The rearrangement joins TRBV19 to TRBJ1-2; 10 nucleotides line up with TRBD1. This CDR3 spans 16 amino acids. V shed 6 bases and J 4 bases; nucleotides not matched to a gene: 11. Germline assignment: CDR1 LNHDA and CDR2 SQIVND (reference sequence). This CDR3 reads CASSSPGQGRGYGYTF. CDR3 DNA: TGTGCCAGTAGCTCCCCGGGACAGGGGCGCGGCTATGGCTACACCTTC.